This entry describes one TCR beta chain. No antigen is known for it. The sample comes from a study of cytomegalovirus exposure and HLA in healthy donors. Across the whole study: Roughly 86 million unique TCRs from HLA-typed donors made up an early data release.

13 Jbeta primers and 60 Vbeta primers were used for the PCR. Clones were sequenced by immunoSEQ multiplex PCR, and TCRdb holds only the in-frame ones, with some missing. Of 120,000 to 150,000 clones listed, 78% are singletons. Study-level results: Researchers catalogued around 150 TCR beta chains as cytomegalovirus-associated.

The origin of this receptor is a male donor in good health and CMV-seronegative. Material: PBMCs.

CDR3 residues: CASSPLQGNEKLFF. The CDR3 DNA reads TGTGCCAGCTCACCTTTGCAGGGCAATGAAAAACTGTTTTTT. This chain connects TRBV18 to TRBJ1-4; tentative D call: TRBD1 (5 bases). This CDR3 is 14 amino acids long. Germline-derived CDR1 and CDR2 are KGHSH and LQKENI. V lost 3 bases and J 5 bases, leaving 10 bases between the germline ends.